This T cell receptor (beta chain) was recovered during a study of T cell responses to AZD1222 COVID-19 vaccine (dated by TCRdb to the early 2020s). With regard to the full study: Because spike-specific TCR depth and breadth did not differ between the two schedules, AZD1222 recipients who got a second dose at roughly 4 weeks were pooled with those who got a second dose at roughly 12 weeks. Enrollment into the trials was organized by age into subgroups of 18-55, 56-69 and 70-plus years, and those subgroups contained roughly 150, 30 and 60 TCR-sequenced participants, respectively. TCR sequencing covered some 250 trial participants: 207 given two doses of AZD1222 and about 26 given two doses of MenACWY control vaccine.

Points on this clone: This clone's antigen is unknown. No clone much larger than this one lies a single base away; base qualities are absent.

The CDR1 and CDR2 encoded by the germline V gene (reference sequence) are LNHDA and SQIVND. There are 16 amino acids in the CDR3, from cysteine to phenylalanine inclusive. This entry keeps only the CDR3 DNA: 48 bases, framed from base 1. V is cut by 3 bases and J by 0 bases, and the space between the germline ends is 12 bases. The research as a whole found: The whole spike protein was spanned by vaccine-associated CD4 TCRs, and dominant responses were seen in regions 160-218 and 743-854. The 56-69-year group was small, and its depth increase did not reach significance, likely because of low power. Conclusions about previously exposed vaccinees were limited because only six AZD1222 recipients were SARS-CoV-2 seropositive at baseline. Participants were mostly white British and included more females than males, and it was suggested by the authors that clonal diversity may have been underestimated. Reportedly, almost half of the unique spike-specific TCRs recognized epitopes lying outside the regions that are mutated in the B.1.351 and B.1.1.7 variants. Because no samples from the day 14 peak response were available, repertoires could be characterized only after the peak T cell response. After two AZD1222 doses, spike-specific TCR breadth and depth were significantly higher than at day 0 and than in MenACWY recipients.

The CDR3 regions of human TCRbeta chains were analyzed by immunosequencing. Processing in the source paper ran as follows. TCRs in the repertoires were compared against a reference library of SARS-CoV-2-specific TCRs that had been generated with the MIRA antigen-specificity platform. Breadth meant the fraction of unique TCRs that were SARS-CoV-2-associated, whereas depth meant the fraction of total T cells that were SARS-CoV-2-associated. Using the MIRA data, each spike-specific TCR was mapped to the spike region that the TCR reacts to and placed in a CD4 or CD8 class. Log10-transformed breadth and depth values were compared by one-way ANOVA with Sidak's multiple comparisons tests. This immuneACCESS table, as held by TCRdb, lists in-frame sequences with V and J called but not all clones. Of the missing ones, under half trace to an unresolved V gene in checked studies; the others have no known cause. V, J and clone size were drawn from that table, and D and trimming were deduced from the DNA. The sample profile shows 95,000 to 150,000 clones; about 89% of them were found once. The ten largest make up 1.5% to 1.9% of the sample.

The sample's time point label, in plain terms: baseline before first vaccination. Samples from vaccinated people were obtained from the UK trials COV001 and COV002, which included a single-blind randomized controlled phase 2/3 trial of AZD1222 (ChAdOx1 nCoV-19) in healthy adults. For TCRbeta chain sequencing, PBMC samples from trial participants were taken at day 0 and at day 28 after the second dose. The chain joins TRBV19 to TRBJ2-4; no confident D gene assignment can be made. Here the sequenced sample was peripheral blood, taken on day 0 of AZD1222 vaccination. The receptor was derived from an adult in good health. The nucleotide sequence is TGTGCCAGTAGTATCTTGCTGAATCTAGCCAAAAACATTCAGTACTTC. It encodes CASSILLNLAKNIQYF.